These 30 T cell receptor beta chains originate from one sample sequenced in a study of post-analysis software for immune sequencing data. The study, taken as a whole, reports: With TRBV5-6, TRBV5-1 and TRBV20-1 included, 4 to 6 TRBV segments were more frequent in patients than in controls.

Researchers reported that TCR beta cDNA libraries carried unique molecular identifiers. One entry per CDR3 protein, called by TCRdb with MiXCR from the PCR reads. The sample lists fewer than 850,000 distinct CDR3 sequences, just over 45% occurring once. Their cognate antigens are unknown. What was sequenced was blood. These receptor sequences come from a girl aged 5 to 17 with multiple sclerosis.

The V gene is TRBV5-1, the J gene TRBJ2-7, with D tentatively TRBD1 or TRBD2 (5 bases each). The CDR3 length is 14 residues. Trimming pared 4 bases from V and 3 bases from J, leaving 14 bases between. CDR1 is SGHRS, CDR2 YFSETQ, per germline. In nucleotides, the CDR3 is TGCGCCAGCAGCCGGGACGGGCAGAACTACGAGCAGTACTTC. As protein: CASSRDGQNYEQYF.

This rearrangement joins TRBV7-9 to TRBJ2-1, with D perhaps matching TRBD1 (5 bases). Trimming pared 5 bases from V and 8 bases from J, leaving 22 bases between. The V gene's germline CDR1 is SEHNR and CDR2 FQNEAQ (reference sequence). The CDR3 sequence is 16 residues long. The CDR3: CASSIYVTQGFDEQFF. DNA of the CDR3: TGTGCCAGCAGCATTTACGTCACTCAGGGCTTCGATGAGCAGTTCTTC.

V usage is TRBV4-3 and J usage is TRBJ2-1, with TRBD2 matching 11 bases. After removal of 0 bases from V and 7 bases from J, the junction contained 5 bases not matched to a gene. Germline V gene data show CDR1 as LGHNA and CDR2 as YSLEER. The length of the CDR3 is 16 residues. CDR3 nucleotide sequence: TGCGCCAGCAGCCAAGAAACTAGCGGGAGAAGGAATGAGCAGTTCTTC. It specifies CASSQETSGRRNEQFF.

The chain couples TRBV29-1 to TRBJ1-1, with D possibly matching TRBD1 (5 bases). Germline CDR1 is SQVTM and CDR2 is ANQGSEA. Trimming removed 1 base from V and 0 bases from J, with 9 bases in between. The CDR3 length is 14 residues. CDR3 region: CSVEAWTLNTEAFF. Written as DNA, the CDR3 is TGCAGCGTTGAAGCTTGGACACTGAACACTGAAGCTTTCTTT.

J is TRBJ2-3 and V is TRBV6-1; D gene unclear. This CDR3 is 14 amino acids long. Germline V gene lookup returns CDR1 MNHNS and CDR2 SASEGT. Trimming cost V 3 bases and J 6 bases, with 13 bases left between them. The CDR3: CASSESIRTDTQYF. The CDR3 bases are TGTGCCAGCAGTGAGTCTATTCGGACGGATACGCAGTATTTT.

The CDR3: CASSLGGSTSDTQYF. The CDR3 DNA sequence: TGTGCCAGCAGCTTAGGCGGTTCGACCAGTGATACGCAGTATTTT. The V call is TRBV7-2, the J call TRBJ2-3; D is uncertain. This CDR3 comprises 15 residues. Trimming removed 1 base at V and 6 bases at J, with 14 bases between. CDR1 SGHTA and CDR2 FQGNSA come from the germline V gene.

This sequence joins TRBV9 and TRBJ1-1; D gene ambiguous. Trimming took 4 bases from V and 0 from J, leaving 10 bases between them. The CDR3 is 14 residues long. In germline, CDR1 is SGDLS, CDR2 YYNGEE. The CDR3 DNA reads TGTGCCAGCAGCCCCCGGCCTCTGAACACTGAAGCTTTCTTT. Translating gives CASSPRPLNTEAFF.

Regarding this clonotype: An end of the junction does not agree with germline; a read error may underlie this. The chain links TRBV5-1 to TRBJ1-1; TRBD1 is a possible D gene (6 bases). The germline gives CDR1 SGHRS, CDR2 YFSETQ. The length of the CDR3 is 16 residues. The CDR3 reads CASSPRGPPEGTEAFF. CDR3 nucleotides: TGCGCCAGCAGCCCCAGGGGTCCCCCCGAGGGTACTGAGGCTTTCTTT.

The rearrangement links TRBV29-1 to TRBJ2-1, with TRBD2 identical over 14 bases. CDR1 and CDR2 from the germline V gene are SQVTM and ANQGSEA. V was clipped by 3 bases and J by 8 bases; unmatched bases: 9. The CDR3 is 16 amino acids. CDR3 protein: CSVDGTSGRLGDEQFF. DNA of the CDR3: TGCAGCGTTGATGGGACTAGCGGGAGACTCGGGGATGAGCAGTTCTTC.

This chain joins TRBV6-2 or TRBV6-3 and TRBJ2-1, with 8 bases fitting TRBD1. V gave up 6 bases and J gave up 5 bases; unmatched junction bases: 6. Germline loops: CDR1 MNHEY, CDR2 SVGEGT. CDR3 length: 14 amino acids. The CDR3 DNA sequence: TGTGCCAGCAGGGCGGGACAGGTCAACAATGAGCAGTTCTTC. The encoded protein is CASRAGQVNNEQFF.

J is TRBJ1-4 and V is TRBV29-1; D remains unclear. Trimming left V 4 bases short and J 5 bases short, with 11 bases between. CDR1 and CDR2 from the germline V gene are SQVTM and ANQGSEA. This CDR3 has 13 residues. The DNA of the CDR3 is TGCAGCGTTGCGGACGGACGAAATGAAAAACTGTTTTTT. It encodes CSVADGRNEKLFF.

This clonotype was counted only a few times. DNA for the CDR3: TGTGCCAGCAGCCAAGGGACAGGGGACTATGGCTACACCTTC. Its protein product is CASSQGTGDYGYTF. The gene calls are TRBV3-1 and TRBJ1-2; TRBD1 matches at 9 bases. This CDR3 spans 14 amino acids. The germline V gene encodes CDR1 LGHDT and CDR2 YNNKEL (reference sequence). The V gene end was trimmed by 1 base and the J gene end by 3 bases; junction bases not matched to a gene: 0.

This chain links TRBV12-3 or TRBV12-4 with TRBJ2-1; D unclear. Deletions cut 6 bases from V and 1 base from J, with 16 bases between. The CDR3 extends over 16 amino acids. Written as DNA, the CDR3 is TGTGCCAGCAGCCCATCACCTCCCGTTTCCTACAATGAGCAGTTCTTC. Translating gives CASSPSPPVSYNEQFF.

The chain joins TRBV5-1 to TRBJ2-1; the D gene is possibly TRBD2 (5 bases). This CDR3 region has 15 residues. Per germline, CDR1 SGHRS and CDR2 YFSETQ. V dropped 0 bases and J dropped 8 bases, with 15 bases sitting between them. The CDR3 sequence: CASSLELPGVDEQFF. The DNA for the CDR3 is TGCGCCAGCAGCTTGGAACTACCCGGGGTCGATGAGCAGTTCTTC.

The chain uses TRBV27 and TRBJ2-4, with TRBD2 as a possible D gene (6 bases). This CDR3 spans 14 amino acids. Trimming left V 6 bases short and J 4 bases short, with 13 bases between. CDR1 and CDR2 from the germline V gene are MNHEY and SMNVEV (reference sequence). The CDR3: CASRHPGLKNIQYF. In nucleotides, the CDR3 is TGTGCCAGCAGGCACCCGGGACTTAAAAACATTCAGTACTTC.

This clonotype was picked up a small number of times. This sequence joins TRBV12-3 or TRBV12-4 and TRBJ2-5; D is uncertain. This CDR3 region has 13 residues. The V and J ends lost 3 bases and 5 bases respectively, with 10 bases between them. In DNA, the CDR3 is TGTGCCAGCAGTTTCGGAAAGAGGGAGACCCAGTACTTC. Protein product: CASSFGKRETQYF.

The rearrangement links TRBV5-1 to TRBJ1-1; D not certain. Germline V gene data show CDR1 as SGHRS and CDR2 as YFSETQ. The CDR3 has 16 amino acids. Trimming cost V 0 bases and J 6 bases, with 18 bases left between them. CDR3 in amino acids: CASSLGGQAGNAEAFF. DNA of the CDR3: TGCGCCAGCAGCTTGGGTGGGCAGGCCGGTAACGCTGAAGCTTTCTTT.

This clonotype occurred a few times. The V call is TRBV6-5, the J call TRBJ2-5, with D possibly being TRBD1 (6 bases). CDR1 and CDR2 (germline): MNHEY, SVGAGI. V was clipped by 2 bases and J by 1 base, with 11 bases between them. This CDR3 region has 15 residues. For the CDR3, the DNA is TGTGCCAGCAGTTACCAGGGGTTAGGCCAAGAGACCCAGTACTTC. It codes for CASSYQGLGQETQYF.

This clonotype was seen more than once but under ten times. J is TRBJ1-1 and V is TRBV2; TRBD1 matches at 7 bases. Germline values: CDR1 SNHLY, CDR2 FYNNEI. CDR3 length: 16 residues. V dropped 5 bases and J dropped 1; count of bases not matched to a gene: 10. The chain's CDR3 is CASSSLDRATNTEAFF. Written as DNA, the CDR3 is TGTGCCAGCAGTTCCCTCGACAGGGCAACGAACACTGAAGCTTTCTTT.

The gene calls are TRBV6-5 and TRBJ2-1, with a weak D call TRBD2 (6 bases). CDR3 length equals 15 residues. The V and J ends lost 8 bases and 0 bases respectively, with 14 bases between them. The germline V gene encodes CDR1 MNHEY and CDR2 SVGAGI. Written as DNA, the CDR3 is TGTGCCAGCCCGCAGGCGACTAGCTCCTACAATGAGCAGTTCTTC. This sequence encodes CASPQATSSYNEQFF.

The chain carries TRBV30 and TRBJ2-1; 7 positions agree with TRBD2. J was trimmed by 10 bases and V by 0 bases; bases with no gene match: 6. The CDR3 spans 13 residues. CDR1 and CDR2 (germline): GTSNPN, SVGIG (reference sequence). In nucleotides, the CDR3 is TGTGCCTGGAGTGTGGGAGGGCCATCGGAGCAGTTCTTC. This translates into CAWSVGGPSEQFF.

The V call is TRBV3-1, the J call TRBJ1-4, with D unresolved. The V gene's germline CDR1 is LGHDT and CDR2 YNNKEL (reference sequence). This CDR3 comprises 13 residues. With 1 base removed from V and 3 bases from J, the gap between germline ends came to 3 bases. The CDR3 protein is CASSQVPNEKLFF. The CDR3 region has the DNA TGTGCCAGCAGCCAAGTACCTAATGAAAAACTGTTTTTT.

This chain uses TRBV24-1 with TRBJ1-5; D unclear. CDR3 size: 14 residues. The ends were cut back, 10 bases at V and 0 bases at J, with 12 bases in the middle. Germline V lookup: CDR1 KGHDR, CDR2 SFDVKD. The CDR3 sequence: CATAPTNSNQPQHF. CDR3 nucleotide sequence: TGTGCCACGGCCCCCACCAATAGCAATCAGCCCCAGCATTTT.

The CDR3 DNA follows: TGTGCCAGCAGTTTATCCGCCCCTTACAATGAGCAGTTCTTC. Translating gives CASSLSAPYNEQFF. The rearrangement uses TRBV27 and TRBJ2-1; D gene unclear. Trimming stripped 0 bases from V and 4 bases from J, with 7 bases between. Per germline, CDR1 MNHEY and CDR2 SMNVEV (reference sequence). The CDR3 length is 14 residues.

This clonotype was picked up a small number of times. The chain links TRBV12-3 or TRBV12-4 to TRBJ2-7; D remains unclear. The J call may be in error: the DNA end matches TRBJ2-5 better. This CDR3 has 13 amino acids. The CDR3 is CASSLSYKETQYF. The CDR3 DNA reads as TGTGCCAGCAGTTTATCCTATAAAGAGACCCAGTACTTC.

On this clonotype itself: It may be a read error: a sequence one base away is much more abundant. This chain connects TRBV29-1 to TRBJ1-2, with a possible D match to TRBD1 (5 bases). The CDR3 is 14 residues long. Germline V gene data show CDR1 as SQVTM and CDR2 as ANQGSEA. The CDR3 DNA reads TGCAGCATTGAAGATCAACCGGGGGTCTATGGCTACACCTTC. This codes for CSIEDQPGVYGYTF.

This clonotype was seen more than once but under ten times. This rearrangement joins TRBV20-1 to TRBJ2-7; 7 nucleotides match TRBD1. The CDR3 consists of 12 residues. Germline CDR1 is DFQATT and CDR2 is SNEGSKA (reference sequence). V gave up 4 bases and J gave up 5 bases; unmatched junction bases: 5. CDR3 loop: CSATDRANEQYF. The DNA for the CDR3 is TGCAGTGCTACAGACAGGGCCAACGAGCAGTACTTC.

A remark on this clonotype: The junction differs from germline at one of its ends, possibly a read error. The CDR3 sequence: CAIRESSGVISTDTQYF. In DNA form, the CDR3 reads TGTGCCATCAGAGAGTCCTCAGGAGTGATTAGCACAGATACGCAGTATTTT. The chain is built from TRBV10-3 and TRBJ2-3; D uncertain. The germline gives CDR1 ENHRY, CDR2 SYGVKD. The CDR3 covers 17 residues.

This clonotype came up a few times. This rearrangement joins TRBV7-6 to TRBJ1-1; no definite D call. CDR3 length: 11 amino acids. V lost 4 bases and J 7 bases, leaving 7 bases between the germline ends. Germline assignment: CDR1 SGHVS and CDR2 FNYEAQ. CDR3 loop: CASSSSNEAFF. In DNA form, the CDR3 reads TGTGCCAGCAGCTCTTCTAATGAAGCTTTCTTT.

This clonotype was recorded a few times. This rearrangement joins TRBV29-1 to TRBJ2-5; TRBD2 might be the D (6 bases). The V end was cut by 8 bases, the J end by 5 bases, with 15 bases between. The CDR3 contains 12 residues. Germline V CDR1 and CDR2: SQVTM, ANQGSEA. This CDR3 reads CSLGGSAETQYF. The CDR3 bases are TGCAGCCTTGGGGGGTCCGCGGAGACCCAGTACTTC.